The present T cell receptor (beta chain) was sequenced within a study of tumor-infiltrating lymphocytes in primary liver carcinoma. Broader study findings: Tumor region pairs showed greater overlap than either tumor-adjacent or tumor-blood pairs did. About 7.5-24% of top clones, no more, were shared by all five regions.

Each 20-30 mg portion of unsorted bulk tissue served as the source for co-extraction of RNA and DNA. A word on this clonotype: What it recognizes is unknown.

With around 520 ng total RNA as template and a constant-region primer, TCR beta cDNA was made. Employing slightly modified ARM-PCR, three nested multiplex PCR rounds were run, and these gave rise to the TCR beta libraries. TCRdb re-called the multiplex PCR reads with MiXCR, one entry per CDR3 protein. The sample lists tens of thousands of distinct CDR3 sequences; more than 60% were seen once. Sequencing was carried out using liver tumor tissue from sampling region 4. Subset meaning: tumor region T4, right-lateral pole. The sequence derives from a man in his forties with primary liver carcinoma and hepatitis B virus infection.

CDR3 in amino acids: CASGSTGSGVYNEQFF. For the CDR3, the DNA is TGCGCCAGCGGATCTACGGGGTCAGGAGTCTACAATGAGCAGTTCTTC. V and J are TRBV5-1 and TRBJ2-1; maybe TRBD2 (5 bases). The germline gives CDR1 SGHRS, CDR2 YFSETQ. V was trimmed by 7 bases and J by 3 bases, leaving 20 bases between them. There are 16 residues in the CDR3.